This T cell receptor beta chain was retrieved from a study of cytomegalovirus exposure and HLA in healthy donors. Primers: 60 Vbeta forward and 13 Jbeta reverse. Profiled with immunoSEQ multiplex PCR; TCRdb holds only in-frame clones, not every one. The sample contains 180,000 or so clones, 75% to 85% of which appear only once. Germline CDR1 reads SGDLS; CDR2 reads YYNGEE. The CDR3 runs to 13 residues. The ends were cut back, 7 bases at V and 4 bases at J, with 13 bases in the middle. The receptor comes from a man aged 18 to 30 in good health and CMV-seronegative. The source material was PBMCs. The V and J genes are TRBV9 and TRBJ2-3; D call uncertain. The CDR3 DNA reads as TGTGCCAGCGGCCCCTCGGAGTCAGATACGCAGTATTTT. Its protein is CASGPSESDTQYF.